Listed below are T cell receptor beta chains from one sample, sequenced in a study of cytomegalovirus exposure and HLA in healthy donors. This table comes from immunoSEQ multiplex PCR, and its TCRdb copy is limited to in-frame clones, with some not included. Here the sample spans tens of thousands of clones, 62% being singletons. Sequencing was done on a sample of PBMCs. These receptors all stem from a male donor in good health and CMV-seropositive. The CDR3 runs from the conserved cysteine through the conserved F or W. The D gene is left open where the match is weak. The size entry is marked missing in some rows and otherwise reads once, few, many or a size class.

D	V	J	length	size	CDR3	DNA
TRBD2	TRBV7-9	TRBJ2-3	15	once	CASSFGLAGADTQYF	TGTGCCAGCAGTTTCGGACTAGCGGGGGCGGATACGCAGTATTTT
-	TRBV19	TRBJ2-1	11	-	CASSGGGEQFF	TGTGCCAGTAGTGGGGGAGGCGAGCAGTTCTTC
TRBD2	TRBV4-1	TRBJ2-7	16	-	CASSQGGGRSSYEQYF	TGCGCCAGCAGCCAAGGCGGCGGGAGGAGCTCCTACGAGCAGTACTTC
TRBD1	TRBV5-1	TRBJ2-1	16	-	CASSPGTGFNYNEQFF	TGCGCCAGCAGCCCCGGGACAGGGTTCAACTACAATGAGCAGTTCTTC
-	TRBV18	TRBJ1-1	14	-	CASSFQGRDTEAFF	TGTGCCAGCTCGTTCCAGGGGAGGGACACTGAAGCTTTCTTT
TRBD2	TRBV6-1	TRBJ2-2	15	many	CASSLLAGAPGELFF	TGTGCCAGCAGCCTACTAGCGGGGGCCCCCGGGGAGCTGTTTTTT
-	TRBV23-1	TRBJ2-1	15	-	CASSIFLSSYNEQFF	TGCGCCAGCAGTATTTTTCTAAGCTCCTACAATGAGCAGTTCTTC
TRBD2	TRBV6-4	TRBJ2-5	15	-	CASSELAGERETQYF	TGTGCCAGCAGTGAGTTAGCGGGAGAGAGGGAGACCCAGTACTTC
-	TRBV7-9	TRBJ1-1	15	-	CASSLAFSGNTEAFF	TGTGCCAGCAGCTTAGCGTTTTCGGGAAACACTGAAGCTTTCTTT
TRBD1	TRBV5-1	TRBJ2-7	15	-	CASSGGTGASREQYF	TGCGCCAGCAGCGGAGGGACAGGGGCATCTCGCGAGCAGTACTTC
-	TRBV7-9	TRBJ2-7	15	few	CASSLAGPPSHEQYF	TGTGCCAGCAGCTTAGCGGGCCCCCCCAGCCACGAGCAGTACTTC
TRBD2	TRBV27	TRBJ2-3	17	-	CASSPGRLAATTDTQYF	TGTGCCAGCAGTCCGGGACGACTAGCGGCGACCACAGATACGCAGTATTTT
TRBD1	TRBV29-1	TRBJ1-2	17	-	CSDGTRQGAYSNYGYTF	TGCAGCGACGGAACCCGACAGGGGGCCTATTCTAACTATGGCTACACCTTC
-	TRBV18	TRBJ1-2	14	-	CASSPNLSNDGYTF	TGTGCCAGCTCACCTAATCTTAGCAACGATGGCTACACCTTC
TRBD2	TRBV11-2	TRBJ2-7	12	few	CASRTSGLEQYF	TGTGCCAGCAGGACTAGCGGACTCGAGCAGTACTTC
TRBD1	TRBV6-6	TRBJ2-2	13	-	CATTGVSTGELFF	TGTGCTACAACAGGGGTTTCGACCGGGGAGCTGTTTTTT
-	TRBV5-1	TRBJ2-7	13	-	CASSVGGVSEQYF	TGCGCCAGCAGCGTCGGGGGAGTAAGCGAGCAGTACTTC
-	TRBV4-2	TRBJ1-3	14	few	CASSQDPYGDTIYF	TGTGCCAGCAGCCAAGACCCTTATGGAGACACCATATATTTT
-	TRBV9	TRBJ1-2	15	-	CASSLPLPGEEGYTF	TGTGCCAGCAGCCTACCGTTGCCTGGAGAAGAGGGCTACACCTTC
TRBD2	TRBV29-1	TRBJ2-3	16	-	CSVEERVSGRGDTQYF	TGCAGCGTTGAAGAGCGAGTGAGCGGGAGAGGGGATACGCAGTATTTT
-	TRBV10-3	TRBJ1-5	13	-	CAISEPTGQPQHF	TGTGCCATCAGTGAGCCCACAGGACAGCCCCAGCATTTT
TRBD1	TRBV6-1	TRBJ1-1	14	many	CASSDWDRGSGAFF	TGTGCCAGCAGTGACTGGGACAGGGGGTCGGGAGCTTTCTTT
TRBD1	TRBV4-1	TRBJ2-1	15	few	CASSPGQGAKNEQFF	TGCGCCAGCAGCCCGGGACAGGGGGCTAAGAATGAGCAGTTCTTC
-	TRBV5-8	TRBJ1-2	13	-	CASSLEREYGYTF	TGTGCCAGCAGCTTAGAACGGGAATATGGCTACACCTTC
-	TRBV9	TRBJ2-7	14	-	CASRAPTRGNEQYF	TGTGCCAGCAGAGCACCTACAAGGGGAAACGAGCAGTACTTC
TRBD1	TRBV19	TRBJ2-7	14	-	CARLMDRGPYEQYF	TGTGCCAGGTTGATGGACAGGGGACCCTACGAGCAGTACTTC